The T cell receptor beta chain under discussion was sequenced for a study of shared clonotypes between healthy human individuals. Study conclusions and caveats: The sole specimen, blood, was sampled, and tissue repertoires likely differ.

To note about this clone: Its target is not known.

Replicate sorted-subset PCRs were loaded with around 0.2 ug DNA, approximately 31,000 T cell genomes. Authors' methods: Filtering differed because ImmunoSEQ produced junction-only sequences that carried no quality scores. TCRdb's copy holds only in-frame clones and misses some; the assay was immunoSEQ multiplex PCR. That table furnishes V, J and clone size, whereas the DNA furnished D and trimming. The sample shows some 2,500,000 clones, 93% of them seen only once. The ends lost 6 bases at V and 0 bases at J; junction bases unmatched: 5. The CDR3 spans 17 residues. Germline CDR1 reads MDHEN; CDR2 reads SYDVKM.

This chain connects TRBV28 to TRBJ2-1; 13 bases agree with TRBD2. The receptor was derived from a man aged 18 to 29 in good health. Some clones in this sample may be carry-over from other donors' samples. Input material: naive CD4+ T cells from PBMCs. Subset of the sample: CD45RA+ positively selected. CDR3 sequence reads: CASSPGLAGLSYNEQFF. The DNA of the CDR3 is TGTGCCAGCAGCCCGGGACTAGCGGGACTCTCCTACAATGAGCAGTTCTTC.